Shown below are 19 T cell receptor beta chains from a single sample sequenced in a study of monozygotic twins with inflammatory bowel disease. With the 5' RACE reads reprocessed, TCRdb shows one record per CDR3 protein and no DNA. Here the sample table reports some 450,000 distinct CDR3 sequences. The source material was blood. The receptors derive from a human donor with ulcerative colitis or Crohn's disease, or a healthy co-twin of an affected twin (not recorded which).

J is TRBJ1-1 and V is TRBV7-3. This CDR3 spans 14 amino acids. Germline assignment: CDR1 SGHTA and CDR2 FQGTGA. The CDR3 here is CASSPVNGGTEAFF.

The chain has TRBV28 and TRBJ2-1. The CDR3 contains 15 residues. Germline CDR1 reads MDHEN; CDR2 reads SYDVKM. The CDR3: CASSPSGRSYNEQFF.

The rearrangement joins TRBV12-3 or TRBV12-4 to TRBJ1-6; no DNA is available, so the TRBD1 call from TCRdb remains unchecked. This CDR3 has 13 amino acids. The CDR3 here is CASSVQGYSPLHF.

The CDR3: CASSERTAATQYF. This chain connects TRBV6-1 to TRBJ2-5; without DNA, the TCRdb call of TRBD2 cannot be checked. The CDR3 extends over 13 amino acids. CDR1 and CDR2 from the germline V gene are MNHNS and SASEGT.

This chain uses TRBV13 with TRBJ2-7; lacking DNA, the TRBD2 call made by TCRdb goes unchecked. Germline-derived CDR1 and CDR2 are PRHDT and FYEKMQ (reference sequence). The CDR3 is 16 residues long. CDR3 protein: CASSHREAYLSYEQYF.

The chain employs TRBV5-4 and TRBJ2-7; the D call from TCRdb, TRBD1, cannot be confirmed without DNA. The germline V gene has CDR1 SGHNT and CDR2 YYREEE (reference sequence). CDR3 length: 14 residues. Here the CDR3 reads CASSPGGRTYEQYF.

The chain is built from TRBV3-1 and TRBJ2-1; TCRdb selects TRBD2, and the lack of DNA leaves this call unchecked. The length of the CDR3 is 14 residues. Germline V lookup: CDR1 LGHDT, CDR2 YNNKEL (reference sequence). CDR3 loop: CASSHRLARGEQFF.

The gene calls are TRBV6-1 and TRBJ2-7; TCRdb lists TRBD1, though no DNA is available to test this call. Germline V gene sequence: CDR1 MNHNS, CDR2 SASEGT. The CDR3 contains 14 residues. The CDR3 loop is CASSRPDRSYEQYF.

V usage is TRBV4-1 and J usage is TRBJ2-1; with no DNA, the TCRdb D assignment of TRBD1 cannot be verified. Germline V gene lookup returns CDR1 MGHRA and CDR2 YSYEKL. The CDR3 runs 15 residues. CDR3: CASSSQGQGFDEQFF.

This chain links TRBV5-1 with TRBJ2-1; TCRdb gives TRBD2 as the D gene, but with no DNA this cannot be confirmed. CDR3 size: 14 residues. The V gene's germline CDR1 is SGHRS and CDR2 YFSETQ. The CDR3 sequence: CASSPRQTYNEQFF.

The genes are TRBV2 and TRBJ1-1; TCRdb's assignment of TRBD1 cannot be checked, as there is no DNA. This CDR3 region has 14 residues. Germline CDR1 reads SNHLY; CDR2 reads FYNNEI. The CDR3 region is CASSMVRGSTEAFF. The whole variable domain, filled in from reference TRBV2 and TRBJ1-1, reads EPEVTQTPSHQVTQMGQEVILRCVPISNHLYFYWYRQILGQKVEFLVSFYNNEISEKSEIFDDQFSVERPDGSNFTLKIRSTKLEDSAMYFCASSMVRGSTEAFFGQGTRLTVV.

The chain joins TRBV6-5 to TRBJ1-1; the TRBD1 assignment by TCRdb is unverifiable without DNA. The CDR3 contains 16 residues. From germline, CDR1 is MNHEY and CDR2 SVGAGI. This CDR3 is CASSYSTRGAGTEAFF.

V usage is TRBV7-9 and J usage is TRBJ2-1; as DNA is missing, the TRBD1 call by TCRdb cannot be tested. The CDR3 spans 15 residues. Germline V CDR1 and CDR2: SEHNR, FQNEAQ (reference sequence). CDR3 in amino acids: CASSAHGTLENEQFF.

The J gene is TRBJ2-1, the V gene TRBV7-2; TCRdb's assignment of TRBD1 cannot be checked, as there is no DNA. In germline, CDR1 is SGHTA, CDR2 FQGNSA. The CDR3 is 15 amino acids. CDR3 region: CASSPLEDRNNEQFF.

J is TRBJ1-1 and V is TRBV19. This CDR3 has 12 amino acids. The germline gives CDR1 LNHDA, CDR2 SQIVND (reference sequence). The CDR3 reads CASRNRPTEAFF.

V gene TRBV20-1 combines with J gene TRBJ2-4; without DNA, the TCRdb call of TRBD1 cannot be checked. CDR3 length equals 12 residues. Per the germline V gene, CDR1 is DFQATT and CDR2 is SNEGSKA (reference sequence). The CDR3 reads CSASSGKNIQYF.

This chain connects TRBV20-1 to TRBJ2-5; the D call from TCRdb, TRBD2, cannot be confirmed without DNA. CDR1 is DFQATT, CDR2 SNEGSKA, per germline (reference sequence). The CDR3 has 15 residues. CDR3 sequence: CSAHPLRGDQETQYF.

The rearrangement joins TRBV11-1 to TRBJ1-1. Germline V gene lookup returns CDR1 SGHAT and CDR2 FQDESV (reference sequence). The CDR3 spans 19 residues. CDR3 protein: CASSPDIGIPFMWNTEAFF.

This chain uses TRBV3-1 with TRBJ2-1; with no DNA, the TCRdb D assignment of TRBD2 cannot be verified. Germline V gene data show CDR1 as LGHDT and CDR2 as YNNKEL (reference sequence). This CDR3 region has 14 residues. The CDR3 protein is CASSQRQGGNEQFF.